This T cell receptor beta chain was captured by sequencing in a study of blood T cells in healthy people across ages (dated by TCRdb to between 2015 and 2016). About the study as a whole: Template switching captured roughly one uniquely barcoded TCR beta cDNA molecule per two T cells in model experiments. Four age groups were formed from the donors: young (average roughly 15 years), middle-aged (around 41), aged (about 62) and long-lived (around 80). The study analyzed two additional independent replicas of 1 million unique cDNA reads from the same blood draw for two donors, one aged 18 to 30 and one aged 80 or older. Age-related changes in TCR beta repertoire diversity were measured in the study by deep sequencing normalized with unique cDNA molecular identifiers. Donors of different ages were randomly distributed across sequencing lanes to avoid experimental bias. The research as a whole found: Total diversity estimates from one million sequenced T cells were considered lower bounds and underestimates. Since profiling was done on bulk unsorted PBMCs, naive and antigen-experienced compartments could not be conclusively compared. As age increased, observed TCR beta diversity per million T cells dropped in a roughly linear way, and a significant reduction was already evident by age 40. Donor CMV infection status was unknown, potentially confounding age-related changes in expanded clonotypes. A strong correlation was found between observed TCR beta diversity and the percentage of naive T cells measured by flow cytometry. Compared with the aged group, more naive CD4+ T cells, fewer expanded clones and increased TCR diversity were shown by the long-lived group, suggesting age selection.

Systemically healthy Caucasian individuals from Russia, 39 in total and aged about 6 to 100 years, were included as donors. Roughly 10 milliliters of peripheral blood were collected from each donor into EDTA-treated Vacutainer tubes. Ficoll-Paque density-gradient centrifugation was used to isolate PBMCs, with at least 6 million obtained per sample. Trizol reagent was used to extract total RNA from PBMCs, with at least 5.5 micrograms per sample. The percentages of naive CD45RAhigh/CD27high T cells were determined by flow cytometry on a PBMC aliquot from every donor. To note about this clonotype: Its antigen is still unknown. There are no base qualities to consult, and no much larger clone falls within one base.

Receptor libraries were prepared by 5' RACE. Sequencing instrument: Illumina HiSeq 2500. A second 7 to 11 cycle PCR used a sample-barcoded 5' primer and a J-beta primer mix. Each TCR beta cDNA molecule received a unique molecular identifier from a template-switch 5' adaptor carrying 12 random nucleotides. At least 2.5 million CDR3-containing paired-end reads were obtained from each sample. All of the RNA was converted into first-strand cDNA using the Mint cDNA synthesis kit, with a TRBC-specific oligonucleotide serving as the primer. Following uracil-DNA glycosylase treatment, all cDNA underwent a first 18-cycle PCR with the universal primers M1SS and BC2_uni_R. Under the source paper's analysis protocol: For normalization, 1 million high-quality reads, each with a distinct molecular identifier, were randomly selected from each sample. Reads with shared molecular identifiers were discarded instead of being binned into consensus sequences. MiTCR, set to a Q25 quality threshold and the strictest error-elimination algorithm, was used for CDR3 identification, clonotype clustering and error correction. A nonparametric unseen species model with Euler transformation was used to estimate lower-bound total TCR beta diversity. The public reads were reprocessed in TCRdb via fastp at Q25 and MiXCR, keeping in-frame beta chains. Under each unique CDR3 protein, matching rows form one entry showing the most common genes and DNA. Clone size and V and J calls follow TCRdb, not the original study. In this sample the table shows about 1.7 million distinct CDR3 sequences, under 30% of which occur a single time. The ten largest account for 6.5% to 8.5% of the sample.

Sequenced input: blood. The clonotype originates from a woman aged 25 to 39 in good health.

In nucleotide form, the sequence is TGCGCCAGCAGCTTGTTCGAACTAGCGGGGTCTTTCTCCTACAATGAGCAGTTCTTC. It is translated as CASSLFELAGSFSYNEQFF. The sequence is built from TRBV5-1 and TRBJ2-1, with 10 bases aligning to TRBD2. The germline V gene yields SGHRS for CDR1 and YFSETQ for CDR2. Including the terminal cysteine and phenylalanine, the CDR3 comprises 19 residues. Of all the DNA, just the CDR3 is kept, 57 bases in frame from base 1. V and J are trimmed by 1 base and 0 bases, and the gene matches miss 10 bases of the junction.